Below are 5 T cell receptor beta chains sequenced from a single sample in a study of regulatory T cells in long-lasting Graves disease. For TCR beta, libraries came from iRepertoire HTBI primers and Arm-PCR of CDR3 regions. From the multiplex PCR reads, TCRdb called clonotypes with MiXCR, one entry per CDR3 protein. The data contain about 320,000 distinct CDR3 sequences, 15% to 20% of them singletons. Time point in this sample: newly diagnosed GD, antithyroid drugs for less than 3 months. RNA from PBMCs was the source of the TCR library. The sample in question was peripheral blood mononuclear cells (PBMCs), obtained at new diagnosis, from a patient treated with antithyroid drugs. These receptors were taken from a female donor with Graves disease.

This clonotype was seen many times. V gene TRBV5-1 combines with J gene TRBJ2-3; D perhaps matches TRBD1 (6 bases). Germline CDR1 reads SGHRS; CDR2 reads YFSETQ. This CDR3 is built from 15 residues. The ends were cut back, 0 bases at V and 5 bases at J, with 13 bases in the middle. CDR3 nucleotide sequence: TGCGCCAGCAGCTTGGACGAGGGGGTTGGAGATACGCAGTATTTT. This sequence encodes CASSLDEGVGDTQYF.

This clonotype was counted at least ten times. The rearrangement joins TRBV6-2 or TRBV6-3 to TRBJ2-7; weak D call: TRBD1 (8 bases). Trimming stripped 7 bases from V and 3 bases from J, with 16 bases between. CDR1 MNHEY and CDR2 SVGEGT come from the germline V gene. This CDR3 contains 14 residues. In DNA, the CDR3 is TGTGCCAGCATCACAGGGGGGGCGCGCTACGAGCAGTACTTC. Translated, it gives CASITGGARYEQYF.

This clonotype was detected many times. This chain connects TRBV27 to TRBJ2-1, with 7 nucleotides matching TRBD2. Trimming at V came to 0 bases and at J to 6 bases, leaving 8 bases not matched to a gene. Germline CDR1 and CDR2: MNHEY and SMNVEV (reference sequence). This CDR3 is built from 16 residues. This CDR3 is CASSLSWTRSSNEQFF. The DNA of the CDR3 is TGTGCCAGCAGTTTATCCTGGACTAGGAGTTCCAATGAGCAGTTCTTC.

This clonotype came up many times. The chain's CDR3 is CASRPSWGPNYGYTF. Written as DNA, the CDR3 is TGTGCCAGCAGACCTAGTTGGGGGCCCAACTATGGCTACACCTTC. V and J are TRBV28 and TRBJ1-2; D is possibly TRBD1 (6 bases). The CDR3 length is 15 residues. Trimming cost V 6 bases and J 2 bases, with 16 bases left between them. Germline V gives CDR1 MDHEN, CDR2 SYDVKM.

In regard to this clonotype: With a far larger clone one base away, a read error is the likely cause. In DNA, the CDR3 is TGTGCCAGCAGCCCAACAGGGGGGATCAAAAACATTCGGTACTTC. Its protein product is CASSPTGGIKNIRYF. V usage is TRBV11-2 and J usage is TRBJ2-4, with 8 positions matching TRBD1. Germline CDR1 reads SGHAT; CDR2 reads FQNNGV. This CDR3 region has 15 residues.